Here is one T cell receptor beta chain with its context. The V gene's germline CDR1 is MNHEY and CDR2 SMNVEV (reference sequence). The CDR3 is 16 residues long. Losses at the gene ends were 2 bases for V and 4 bases for J; bases not matched to a gene: 6. Sequenced by immunoSEQ multiplex PCR; TCRdb stores in-frame clones only, minus some. The sample consists of about 120,000 clones, roughly 90% of them appearing once. The data stem from a study of control samples from healthy donors and cancer patients. The sample consisted of blood. The chain carries TRBV27 and TRBJ2-1; 9 bases agree with TRBD2. The TCR was taken from a man aged 50-59 years in good health. CDR3 amino acids: CASSLISGGYYNEQFF. CDR3 DNA: TGTGCCAGCAGTTTAATCAGCGGGGGGTATTACAATGAGCAGTTCTTC.